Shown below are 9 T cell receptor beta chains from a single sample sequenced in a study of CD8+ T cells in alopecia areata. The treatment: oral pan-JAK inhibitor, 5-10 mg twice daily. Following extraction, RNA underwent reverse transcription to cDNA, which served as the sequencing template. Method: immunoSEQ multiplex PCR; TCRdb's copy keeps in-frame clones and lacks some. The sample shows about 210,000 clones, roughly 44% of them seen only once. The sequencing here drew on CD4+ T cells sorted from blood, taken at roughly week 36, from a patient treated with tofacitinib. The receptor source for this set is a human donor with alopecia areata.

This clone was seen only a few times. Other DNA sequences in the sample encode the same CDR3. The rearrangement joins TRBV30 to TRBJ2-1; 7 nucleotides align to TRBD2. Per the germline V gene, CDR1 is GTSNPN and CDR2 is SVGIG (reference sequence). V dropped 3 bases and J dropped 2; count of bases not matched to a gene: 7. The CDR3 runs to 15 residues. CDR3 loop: CAWSLGLAAYNEQFF. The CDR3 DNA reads TGTGCCTGGAGCCTGGGGCTAGCGGCCTACAATGAGCAGTTCTTC.

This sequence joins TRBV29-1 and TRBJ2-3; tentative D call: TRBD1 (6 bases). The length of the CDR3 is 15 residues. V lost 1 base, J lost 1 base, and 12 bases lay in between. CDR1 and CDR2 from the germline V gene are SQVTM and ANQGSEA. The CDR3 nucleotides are TGCAGCGTTGAAGGCAGGGGATGGGGCACAGATACGCAGTATTTT. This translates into CSVEGRGWGTDTQYF.

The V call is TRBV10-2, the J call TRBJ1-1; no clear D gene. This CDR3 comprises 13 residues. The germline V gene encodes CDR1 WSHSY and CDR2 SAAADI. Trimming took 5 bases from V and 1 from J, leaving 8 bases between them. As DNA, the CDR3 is TGCGCCAGCAGTACGGACCGGAACACTGAAGCTTTCTTT. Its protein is CASSTDRNTEAFF.

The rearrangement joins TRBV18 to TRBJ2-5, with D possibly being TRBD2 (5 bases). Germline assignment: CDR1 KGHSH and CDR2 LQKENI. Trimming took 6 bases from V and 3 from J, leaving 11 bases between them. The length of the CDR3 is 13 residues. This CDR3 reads CASSPGVEETQYF. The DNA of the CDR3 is TGTGCCAGCTCCCCCGGGGTCGAAGAGACCCAGTACTTC.

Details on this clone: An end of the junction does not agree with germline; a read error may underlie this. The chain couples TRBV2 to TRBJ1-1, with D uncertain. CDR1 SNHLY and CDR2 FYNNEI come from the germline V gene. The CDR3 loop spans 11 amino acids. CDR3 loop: CASSVGTEAFF. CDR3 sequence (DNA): TGTGCCAGCAGTGTCGGCACTGAAGCTTTTTTT.

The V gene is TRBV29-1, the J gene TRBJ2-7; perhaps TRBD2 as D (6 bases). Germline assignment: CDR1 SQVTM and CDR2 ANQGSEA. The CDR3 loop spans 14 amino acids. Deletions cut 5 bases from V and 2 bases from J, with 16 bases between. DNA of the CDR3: TGCAGCGTTCAGGTAGCGGAGTCCCCCTACGAGCAGTACTTC. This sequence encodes CSVQVAESPYEQYF.

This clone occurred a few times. The CDR3 protein is CASSRRQGWYEQYF. In nucleotides, the CDR3 is TGTGCCAGCAGTCGGCGACAGGGGTGGTACGAGCAGTACTTC. This chain uses TRBV27 with TRBJ2-7, with TRBD1 matching over 8 bases. With 5 bases clipped from V and 4 bases from J, the junction kept 7 bases outside the gene matches. This CDR3 is 14 amino acids long. CDR1 and CDR2 from the germline V gene are MNHEY and SMNVEV (reference sequence).

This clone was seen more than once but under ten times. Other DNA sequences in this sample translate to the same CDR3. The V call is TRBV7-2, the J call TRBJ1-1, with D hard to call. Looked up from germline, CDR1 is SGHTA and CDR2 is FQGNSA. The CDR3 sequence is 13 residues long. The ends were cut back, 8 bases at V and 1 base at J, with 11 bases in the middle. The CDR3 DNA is TGTGCCAGCGCTGGCGGGCGGAACACTGAAGCTTTCTTT. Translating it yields CASAGGRNTEAFF.

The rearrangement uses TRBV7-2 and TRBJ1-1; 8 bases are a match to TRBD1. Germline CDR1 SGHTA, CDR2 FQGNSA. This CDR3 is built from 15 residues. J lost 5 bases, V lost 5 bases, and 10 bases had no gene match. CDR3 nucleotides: TGTGCCAGCAGCGGGGGGCGGACAGGGAGAACTGAAGCTTTCTTT. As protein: CASSGGRTGRTEAFF.